These 14 T cell receptor beta chains were sequenced from one sample in a study of shared clonotypes between healthy human individuals. The naive CD8 subset, CD45RO-negative cells positively selected for CCR7, excluded terminally differentiated effector memory CD45RA+ cells. Clones were read by immunoSEQ multiplex PCR, and TCRdb kept only the in-frame ones, dropping some. This sample yields about 2.2 million clones, of which more than 85% are seen a single time; about 1.5% belongs to the top ten. The source material was naive CD8+ T cells from PBMCs. The receptors shown here come from a man aged 18 to 29 in good health. Some clones in this sample may be carry-over from other donors' samples.

The chain recombines TRBV27 with TRBJ2-3; 9 bases are a match to TRBD1. V shed 4 bases and J 3 bases; nucleotides not matched to a gene: 11. CDR3 length equals 17 residues. The germline V gene encodes CDR1 MNHEY and CDR2 SMNVEV (reference sequence). CDR3 sequence (DNA): TGTGCCAGCAGTTCCGCAACAGGGGGCAGACGGACAGATACGCAGTATTTT. Its protein is CASSSATGGRRTDTQYF.

This clone came up once. The CDR3 DNA reads as TGTGCCAGCAGTCCCCTAGCGGGAGTATCATCGGGCTACAATGAGCAGTTCTTC. It codes for CASSPLAGVSSGYNEQFF. This chain uses TRBV2 with TRBJ2-1, with 10 positions matching TRBD2. Losses at the gene ends were 5 bases for V and 3 bases for J; bases not matched to a gene: 13. CDR3 length: 18 residues. From germline, CDR1 is SNHLY and CDR2 FYNNEI.

The chain employs TRBV7-6 and TRBJ2-5, with 9 bases aligning to TRBD1. V lost 4 bases to trimming and J lost 5 bases; unmatched junction nucleotides: 2. Germline values: CDR1 SGHVS, CDR2 FNYEAQ. The CDR3 extends over 13 amino acids. The CDR3 here is CASSSDRGETQYF. The CDR3, as DNA: TGTGCCAGCAGCTCGGACAGGGGTGAGACCCAGTACTTC. Using reference TRBV7-6 and TRBJ2-5 for the parts outside the CDR3, the full variable domain is GAGVSQSPRYKVTKRGQDVALRCDPISGHVSLYWYRQALGQGPEFLTYFNYEAQQDKSGLPNDRFSAERPEGSISTLTIQRTEQRDSAMYRCASSSDRGETQYFGPGTRLLVL.

J is TRBJ2-7 and V is TRBV13; 7 bases fit TRBD1. Germline CDR1 PRHDT, CDR2 FYEKMQ (reference sequence). Unmatched junction bases numbered 5, after V lost 5 bases and J lost 4 bases. The CDR3 has 13 amino acids. CDR3 region: CASSPGQLYEQYF. The CDR3 nucleotides read TGTGCCAGCAGCCCGGGACAGCTATACGAGCAGTACTTC.

To note about this clone: The same CDR3 can be traced to other DNA sequences in this sample. This rearrangement joins TRBV6-1 to TRBJ1-5; 11 bases are shared with TRBD1. The CDR3 runs 15 residues. V gave up 0 bases and J gave up 7 bases; unmatched junction bases: 2. The germline CDR1 and CDR2 sequences are MNHNS and SASEGT. CDR3 protein: CASSEAGTGGQPQHF. The CDR3 DNA reads TGTGCCAGCAGTGAAGCCGGGACAGGGGGGCAGCCCCAGCATTTT.

Points on this clone: One end of the junction fails to match germline, which may point to a read error. The V gene is TRBV4-1, the J gene TRBJ2-7; the match to TRBD2 covers 7 bases. CDR1 and CDR2 from the germline V gene are MGHRA and YSYEKL. The CDR3 contains 17 residues. The CDR3 loop reads CASSQGGGKGYSYEQHF. CDR3 coding DNA: TGCGCCAGCAGCCAAGGGGGGGGTAAGGGTTACTCCTACGAGCAGCACTTC.

The chain has TRBV29-1 and TRBJ1-1, with D unresolved. V was pared by 8 bases and J by 4 bases, with 23 bases between. This CDR3 contains 15 residues. Germline lookup yields CDR1 SQVTM and CDR2 ANQGSEA. In nucleotides, the CDR3 is TGCAGCCCGGCCGGACCACCGTCGGGGAGCACTGAAGCTTTCTTT. It yields the protein CSPAGPPSGSTEAFF. Complete variable domain (other parts from reference TRBV29-1 and TRBJ1-1): SAVISQKPSRDICQRGTSLTIQCQVDSQVTMMFWYRQQPGQSLTLIATANQGSEATYESGFVIDKFPISRPNLTFSTLTVSNMSPEDSSIYLCSPAGPPSGSTEAFFGQGTRLTVV.

This sequence joins TRBV11-2 and TRBJ2-1; TRBD2 might be the D (6 bases). The germline gives CDR1 SGHAT, CDR2 FQNNGV. Trimming stripped 1 base from V and 4 bases from J, with 20 bases between. This CDR3 comprises 18 residues. The CDR3 region is CASSLVLAGRTWYNEQFF. The CDR3 coding sequence is TGTGCCAGCAGCTTAGTACTGGCGGGGCGAACGTGGTACAATGAGCAGTTCTTC.

The chain links TRBV5-4 to TRBJ2-3; a possible D gene is TRBD1 (6 bases). V gave up 0 bases and J gave up 0 bases, with 8 bases separating them. CDR1 and CDR2 (germline): SGHNT, YYREEE (reference sequence). CDR3 length: 15 amino acids. CDR3 amino acids: CASSLAGESTDTQYF. DNA of the CDR3: TGTGCCAGCAGCTTGGCAGGGGAGAGCACAGATACGCAGTATTTT.

The rearrangement uses TRBV7-6 and TRBJ2-1; 7 nucleotides line up with TRBD2. The CDR3 is made up of 18 amino acids. With 3 bases clipped from V and 6 bases from J, the junction kept 17 bases outside the gene matches. Germline V gives CDR1 SGHVS, CDR2 FNYEAQ. This CDR3 reads CASSFLTAVAGYGNEQFF. DNA of the CDR3: TGTGCCAGCAGCTTCCTAACGGCGGTAGCGGGCTATGGCAATGAGCAGTTCTTC.

This clone has more than one count but fewer than ten. The chain joins TRBV2 to TRBJ1-1; maybe TRBD1 (5 bases). V was clipped by 6 bases and J by 5 bases, with 16 bases between them. Germline CDR1 and CDR2: SNHLY and FYNNEI. CDR3 length: 14 residues. The CDR3 coding sequence is TGTGCCAGCAGGGTTGGGGGGATTGGAACTGAAGCTTTCTTT. As protein: CASRVGGIGTEAFF. Full variable domain (missing parts from reference TRBV2 and TRBJ1-1): EPEVTQTPSHQVTQMGQEVILRCVPISNHLYFYWYRQILGQKVEFLVSFYNNEISEKSEIFDDQFSVERPDGSNFTLKIRSTKLEDSAMYFCASRVGGIGTEAFFGQGTRLTVV.

The chain joins TRBV7-9 to TRBJ1-1; D perhaps matches TRBD1 (5 bases). Germline V gene sequence: CDR1 SEHNR, CDR2 FQNEAQ (reference sequence). V lost 3 bases to trimming and J lost 2 bases, with 13 bases between them. This CDR3 has 15 amino acids. CDR3 residues: CASSFPRDQNTEAFF. In nucleotides, the CDR3 is TGTGCCAGCAGCTTCCCCCGGGACCAAAACACTGAAGCTTTCTTT. Drawing the rest from reference TRBV7-9 and TRBJ1-1, the complete variable domain is DTGVSQNPRHKITKRGQNVTFRCDPISEHNRLYWYRQTLGQGPEFLTYFQNEAQLEKSRLLSDRFSAERPKGSFSTLEIQRTEQGDSAMYLCASSFPRDQNTEAFFGQGTRLTVV.

V gene TRBV25-1 combines with J gene TRBJ2-7; D is possibly TRBD1 (5 bases). The CDR3 length is 14 residues. V was shortened by 2 bases and J by 3 bases, with 11 bases between the two germline ends. The germline CDR1 and CDR2 sequences are MGHDK and SYGVNS. The CDR3 sequence: CASSERAGIYEQYF. DNA for the CDR3: TGTGCCAGCAGTGAAAGGGCAGGGATCTACGAGCAGTACTTC.

The chain has TRBV5-6 and TRBJ2-7; 7 bases fit TRBD2. Germline CDR1 SGHDT, CDR2 YYEEEE. The CDR3 consists of 16 residues. Trimming at V came to 6 bases and at J to 3 bases, leaving 15 bases not matched to a gene. In nucleotides, the CDR3 is TGTGCCAGCACCCTCGGGGGGAGTTTTGCGGGCTACGAGCAGTACTTC. Residues: CASTLGGSFAGYEQYF.